These T cell receptor beta chains were read from a single sample in a study of T cell responses to AZD1222 COVID-19 vaccine. Here immunoSEQ multiplex PCR was the method, and the copy in TCRdb shows in-frame clones only, minus some. The table includes tens of thousands of clones, roughly 90% detected once. Specimen: peripheral blood, collected on day 0 of AZD1222 vaccination. These receptors were taken from an adult in good health. The CDR3 runs from the conserved cysteine through the conserved F or W. A D gene is named only where the DNA matches it firmly. The listing skips clone size in some rows; elsewhere it reads once, few, many or a size class.

V	J	D	size	CDR3	DNA
TRBV7-8	TRBJ1-2	NA	NA	CASSLGGNYGYTF	TGTGCCAGCAGCTTAGGGGGGAACTATGGCTACACCTTC
TRBV28	TRBJ1-1	NA	NA	CATLEGGTEAFF	TGTGCCACGCTAGAGGGCGGCACTGAAGCTTTCTTT
TRBV29-1	TRBJ2-3	NA	NA	CSVDSRGAGADTQYF	TGCAGCGTTGACTCTAGGGGGGCTGGGGCAGATACGCAGTATTTT
TRBV10-1	TRBJ1-1	NA	NA	CASSERRGRMNTEAFF	TGCGCCAGCAGTGAGCGTCGGGGGAGAATGAACACTGAAGCTTTCTTT
TRBV15	TRBJ1-3	NA	NA	CATSRDLGRVGGNTIYF	TGTGCCACCAGCAGAGATCTAGGCAGGGTGGGTGGAAACACCATATATTTT
TRBV7-9	TRBJ1-2	NA	NA	CASAGGPNYGYTF	TGTGCCAGCGCGGGGGGTCCTAACTATGGCTACACCTTC
TRBV19	TRBJ2-3	TRBD2	NA	CASSFGLAGGLSTDTQYF	TGTGCCAGTAGTTTCGGACTAGCGGGGGGTCTGAGCACAGATACGCAGTATTTT
TRBV2	TRBJ1-6	NA	NA	CASSQGTYNSPLHF	TGTGCCAGCAGTCAGGGAACTTATAATTCACCCCTCCACTTT
TRBV18	TRBJ2-7	NA	NA	CASSPQPGSYEQYF	TGTGCCAGCTCACCACAACCCGGGTCCTACGAGCAGTACTTC
TRBV7-2	TRBJ1-2	TRBD1	NA	CASSLGAGGNYGYTF	TGTGCCAGCAGCTTAGGTGCAGGGGGCAACTATGGCTACACCTTC
TRBV5-1	TRBJ1-4	NA	NA	CASSFGGNEKLFF	TGCGCCAGCAGCTTTGGGGGTAATGAAAAACTGTTTTTT
TRBV30	TRBJ2-6	NA	NA	CAWSATSAGANVLTF	TGTGCCTGGAGCGCGACAAGCGCTGGGGCCAACGTCCTGACTTTC
TRBV7-2	TRBJ2-5	NA	NA	CASSLGIQETQYF	TGTGCCAGCAGCCTCGGGATCCAAGAGACCCAGTACTTC
TRBV5-5	TRBJ1-6	NA	NA	CASRKPGPSSYNSPLHF	TGTGCCAGCAGAAAACCGGGACCCAGCTCCTATAATTCACCCCTCCACTTT
TRBV20-1	TRBJ1-2	NA	NA	CSAQGGGYTF	TGCAGTGCTCAGGGAGGGGGCTACACCTTC
TRBV6-2/TRBV6-3	TRBJ1-2	NA	NA	CASSPSTDNYGYTF	TGTGCCAGCAGTCCCTCGACAGATAACTATGGCTACACCTTC
TRBV7-2	TRBJ2-1	NA	few	CASSRGWSSSYNEQFF	TGTGCCAGCAGCCGCGGATGGTCCTCCTCCTACAATGAGCAGTTCTTC
TRBV7-9	TRBJ1-2	NA	NA	CASSSGRGSFRAGYGYTF	TGTGCCAGCAGCTCAGGGCGTGGGTCATTCAGAGCAGGCTATGGCTACACCTTC
TRBV19	TRBJ1-4	NA	NA	CASSPGPRNTGKLFF	TGTGCCAGTAGCCCCGGGCCACGCAACACCGGAAAACTGTTTTTT
TRBV5-8	TRBJ2-4	NA	NA	CASSLEGVKNIQYF	TGTGCCAGCAGCTTGGAGGGGGTCAAAAACATTCAGTACTTC
TRBV15	TRBJ1-4	NA	once	CATSTRGQPNEKLFF	TGTGCCACCAGCACCCGGGGACAACCAAATGAAAAACTGTTTTTT
TRBV15	TRBJ2-1	NA	NA	CATSNRASYNEQFF	TGTGCCACCAGCAACCGGGCCTCCTACAATGAGCAGTTCTTC
TRBV30	TRBJ2-3	TRBD2	few	CAWSRLAGRTDTQYF	TGTGCCTGGAGCCGACTAGCGGGGCGGACAGATACGCAGTATTTT
TRBV25-1	TRBJ1-2	NA	NA	CASKKPPRVCYGYTF	TGTGCCAGCAAGAAACCCCCGCGGGTATGCTATGGCTACACCTTC
TRBV5-1	TRBJ2-1	NA	NA	CASSTGYEQFF	TGCGCCAGCAGCACGGGGTATGAGCAGTTCTTC
TRBV6-5	TRBJ1-3	NA	NA	CASSTGLSSGNTIYF	TGTGCCAGCAGCACGGGACTCAGCTCTGGAAACACCATATATTTT
TRBV7-3	TRBJ2-2	NA	NA	CASRQDSYTGELFF	TGTGCCAGCAGGCAAGACAGTTACACCGGGGAGCTGTTTTTT
TRBV5-4	TRBJ2-5	NA	once	CASSLRAGQETQYF	TGTGCCAGCAGCTTGAGGGCAGGGCAAGAGACCCAGTACTTC
TRBV25-1	TRBJ1-2	TRBD1	NA	CASSEPGQSNYGYTF	TGTGCCAGCAGTGAGCCGGGACAGTCTAACTATGGCTACACCTTC
TRBV16	TRBJ1-2	TRBD1	NA	CASSRGQGDGYTF	TGTGCCAGCAGCCGGGGACAGGGTGATGGCTACACCTTC
TRBV6-1	TRBJ1-2	NA	once	CASSEVTPYYGYTF	TGTGCCAGCAGTGAAGTAACACCGTACTATGGCTACACCTTC
TRBV5-5	TRBJ1-2	TRBD1	NA	CASSSGTGVGYTF	TGTGCCAGCAGCTCCGGGACAGGGGTCGGCTACACCTTC
TRBV7-2	TRBJ1-2	NA	NA	CASSLVSYGYTF	TGTGCCAGCAGCTTAGTTAGCTATGGCTACACCTTC
TRBV6-5	TRBJ1-1	NA	NA	CASRTRTENTEAFF	TGTGCCAGCAGAACTAGGACAGAGAACACTGAAGCTTTCTTT
TRBV11-2	TRBJ1-2	TRBD1	NA	CASSLSPLLRQGLNYGYTF	TGTGCCAGCAGCTTGTCCCCTCTCCTTAGACAGGGGCTTAACTATGGCTACACCTTC
TRBV4-1	TRBJ1-2	NA	NA	CASSQAWGSYGYTF	TGCGCCAGCAGCCAAGCTTGGGGTAGCTATGGCTACACCTTC
TRBV7-2	TRBJ1-1	NA	once	CASSSPQGGTEAFF	TGTGCCAGCAGCTCGCCACAGGGAGGCACTGAAGCTTTCTTT
TRBV7-8	TRBJ1-1	NA	NA	CASSLLGSGAFF	TGTGCCAGCAGCTTACTGGGGTCGGGCGCTTTCTTT
TRBV30	TRBJ2-7	NA	NA	CAWNGGSYEQYF	TGTGCCTGGAACGGTGGCTCCTACGAGCAGTACTTC
TRBV3-1/TRBV3-2	TRBJ1-1	NA	NA	CASTGNTEAFF	TGTGCCAGCACAGGGAACACTGAAGCTTTCTTT
TRBV18	TRBJ2-2	TRBD2	NA	CASSPPGLNTGELFF	TGTGCCAGCTCACCCCCGGGACTAAACACCGGGGAGCTGTTTTTT
TRBV11-2	TRBJ1-1	NA	few	CASSLASHPEAFF	TGTGCCAGCAGCTTAGCTTCACACCCTGAAGCTTTCTTT
TRBV19	TRBJ1-3	NA	NA	CASSIEGISGNTIYF	TGTGCCAGTAGTATCGAAGGTATATCTGGAAACACCATATATTTT
TRBV5-6	TRBJ2-5	TRBD2	NA	CASSPWGGRETQYF	TGTGCCAGCAGCCCATGGGGGGGTCGGGAGACCCAGTACTTC
TRBV5-1	TRBJ1-5	NA	once	CASSLGPSNQPQHF	TGCGCCAGCAGCTTGGGGCCCAGCAATCAGCCCCAGCATTTT
TRBV5-1	TRBJ1-4	TRBD1	NA	CASSPDRVYEKLFF	TGCGCCAGCAGCCCGGACAGGGTTTACGAAAAACTGTTTTTT
TRBV15	TRBJ1-5	TRBD1	NA	CATSRDGQGADQPQHF	TGTGCCACCAGCAGAGACGGACAGGGTGCCGATCAGCCCCAGCATTTT
TRBV5-1	TRBJ1-3	NA	NA	CASSDGQRSGNTIYF	TGCGCCAGCAGTGACGGACAGCGCTCTGGAAACACCATATATTTT
TRBV2	TRBJ2-1	TRBD1	once	CASRVDRGSYNEQFF	TGTGCCAGCAGGGTGGACAGGGGGAGTTACAATGAGCAGTTCTTC
TRBV5-1	TRBJ1-6	NA	NA	CASSLVESTDYNSPLHF	TGCGCCAGCAGCTTGGTCGAGTCTACTGACTATAATTCACCCCTCCACTTT
TRBV6-6	TRBJ1-2	NA	NA	CASSSSVGFEYGYTF	TGTGCCAGCAGTTCCAGCGTAGGGTTCGAATATGGCTACACCTTC
TRBV18	TRBJ2-7	TRBD2	NA	CASSPGLAGEQYF	TGTGCCAGCTCCCCTGGACTAGCCGGCGAGCAGTACTTC
TRBV5-8	TRBJ1-1	NA	NA	CASRRLDNTEAFF	TGTGCCAGCCGGCGGCTGGACAACACTGAAGCTTTCTTT